This T cell receptor beta chain stems from a study of identical twins. Study outcomes and limitations: A lower insertion count was a feature of abundant cord blood beta clonotypes, with no such feature in memory repertoires. The same donors were not followed; conclusions instead depended on cross-sectional statistical analysis.

To note about this clonotype: The antigen remains unidentified.

V dropped 2 bases and J dropped 0 bases, with 18 bases sitting between them. Germline CDR1 is SGHRS and CDR2 is YFSETQ. CDR3 length: 17 residues. Addition of a universal primer site occurred through template switching, and cDNA carried unique molecular identifiers. In TCRdb, the 5' RACE reads were re-called with MiXCR into one record per CDR3 protein. The table records about 240,000 distinct CDR3 sequences, roughly 7.5% of them present only once. The sample was also linked to a second study, of yellow fever vaccine responses in identical twins.

The sequencing input was CD8+ T cells sorted from blood. The receptor was isolated from a woman younger than 35 in good health. The gene calls are TRBV5-1 and TRBJ2-7; D tentatively reads TRBD1 or TRBD2 (5 bases each). The CDR3 sequence is CASSFSGTRLSSYEQYF. The CDR3 bases are TGCGCCAGCAGCTTCTCCGGGACCAGACTAAGCTCCTACGAGCAGTACTTC.